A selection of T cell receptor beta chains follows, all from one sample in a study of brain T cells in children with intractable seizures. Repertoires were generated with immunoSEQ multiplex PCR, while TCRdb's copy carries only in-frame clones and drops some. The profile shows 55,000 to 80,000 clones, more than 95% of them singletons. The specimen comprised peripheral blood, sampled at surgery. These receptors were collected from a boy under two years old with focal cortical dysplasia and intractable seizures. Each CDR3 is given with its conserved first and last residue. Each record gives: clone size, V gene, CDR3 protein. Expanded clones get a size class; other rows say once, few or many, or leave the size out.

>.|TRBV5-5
CASSLTALNTEAFF
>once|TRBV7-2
CASSLRGDRVEQYF
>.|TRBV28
CASSYARDYIYEQYF
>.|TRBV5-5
CASSLGLSSYNSPLHF
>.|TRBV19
CASRDRLNTEAFF
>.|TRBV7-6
CASSLGSSWASGSSDTQYF
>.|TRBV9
CASSALAGGLGANVLTF
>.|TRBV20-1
CSASRAATNEKLFF
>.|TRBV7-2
CASSLARGAIRPYEQYF
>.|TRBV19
CASSLGQGYEQYF
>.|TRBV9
CASSVAGTETGELFF
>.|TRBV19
CASSIDHPSTDTQYF
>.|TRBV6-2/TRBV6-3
CASSYRVRQPQHF
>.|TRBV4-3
CASSKGAGGNDYGYTF
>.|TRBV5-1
CASSLASGTSGTEQYF
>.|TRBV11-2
CASSPHRGRTEAFF
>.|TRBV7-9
CASSLNPGDYGYTF
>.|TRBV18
CASSPPGSYEQYF
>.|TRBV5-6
CASSLFPLDRGRAKLFF
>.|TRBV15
CATTADRGQQYF
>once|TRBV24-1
CATSAPGGDTQYF
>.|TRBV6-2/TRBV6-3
CASSLRRQTQYF
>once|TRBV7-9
CASSRDNEKLFF
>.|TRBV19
CASSPRGAGLYEQYF
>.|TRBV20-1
CSASQGPGNTIYF
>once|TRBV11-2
CASSLSWDSPLHF
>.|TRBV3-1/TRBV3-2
CASSHRSGGAVTGELFF
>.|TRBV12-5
CASGLRASGRGEQFF
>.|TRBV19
CASSIDPTAIYEQYF
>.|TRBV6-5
CASSYSQGADGYTF
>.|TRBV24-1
CATQGWVDTQYF
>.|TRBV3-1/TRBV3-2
CASSQDYSNQPQHF